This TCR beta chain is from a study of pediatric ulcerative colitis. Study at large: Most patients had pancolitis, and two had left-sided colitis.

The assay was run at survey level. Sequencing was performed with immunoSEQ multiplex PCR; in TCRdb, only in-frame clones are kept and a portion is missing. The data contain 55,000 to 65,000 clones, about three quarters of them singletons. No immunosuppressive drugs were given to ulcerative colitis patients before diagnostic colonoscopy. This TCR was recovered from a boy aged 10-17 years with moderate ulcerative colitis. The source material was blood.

The CDR3 here is CASSLAQELGYTF. DNA for the CDR3: TGCGCCAGCAGCTTGGCCCAAGAACTAGGCTACACCTTC. V is TRBV5-1 and J is TRBJ1-2, with D unresolved. CDR1 is SGHRS, CDR2 YFSETQ, per germline. CDR3 size: 13 residues. V was trimmed by 0 bases and J by 8 bases, leaving 11 bases between them.